This TCR beta chain was sequenced during a study of monozygotic twins with inflammatory bowel disease. Study outcomes and limitations: Discrimination among different T cell subtypes was not achievable.

This CDR3 is built from 12 residues. Germline CDR1 reads KGHSH; CDR2 reads LQKENI. As concerns this clonotype: Its antigen is unidentified.

TCRdb derives one entry per CDR3 protein from the 5' RACE reads, leaving out DNA. The sample holds 200,000 to 250,000 distinct CDR3 sequences. Sample: blood. The source of this sequence is a human donor with ulcerative colitis or Crohn's disease, or a healthy co-twin of an affected twin (not recorded which). This sequence joins TRBV18 and TRBJ2-7; as DNA is missing, the TRBD1 call by TCRdb cannot be tested. CDR3 sequence reads: CASSPGGGEQYF.